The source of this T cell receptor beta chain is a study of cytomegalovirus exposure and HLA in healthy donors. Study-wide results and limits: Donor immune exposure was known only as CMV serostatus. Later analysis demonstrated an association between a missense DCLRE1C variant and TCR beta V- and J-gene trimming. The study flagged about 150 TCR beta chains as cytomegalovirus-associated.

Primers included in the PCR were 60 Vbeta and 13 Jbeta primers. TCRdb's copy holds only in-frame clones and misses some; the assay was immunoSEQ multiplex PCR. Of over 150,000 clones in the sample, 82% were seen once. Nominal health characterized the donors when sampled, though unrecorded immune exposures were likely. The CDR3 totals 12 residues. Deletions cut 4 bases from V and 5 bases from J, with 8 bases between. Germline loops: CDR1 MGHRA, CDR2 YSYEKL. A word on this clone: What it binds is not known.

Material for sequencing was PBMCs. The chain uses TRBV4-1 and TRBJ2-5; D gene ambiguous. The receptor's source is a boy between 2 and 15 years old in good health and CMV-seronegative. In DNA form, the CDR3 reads TGCGCCAGCAGCCGCCCCGGGGAGACCCAGTACTTC. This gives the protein CASSRPGETQYF.